This record concerns one T cell receptor beta chain sequence. Assay: immunoSEQ multiplex PCR; the TCRdb copy retains only in-frame clones and omits some. The profile covers fewer than 350,000 clones, with around 86% appearing a single time and 1.7% taken by the ten largest. This sample is part of a study of blood T cell repertoires in COVID-19. The cohort comprised adults aged 18 to 89 years residing in 20 to 30 US areas. The length of the CDR3 is 15 residues. V gave up 3 bases and J gave up 7 bases, with 16 bases separating them. In germline, CDR1 is LNHDA, CDR2 SQIVND (reference sequence). The chain uses TRBV19 and TRBJ1-5; maybe TRBD1 (5 bases). Sequencing was carried out using PBMCs or T cells enriched from blood (not recorded which). The sequence derives from a middle-aged woman who had recovered from COVID-19. The CDR3 loop is CASSITGHAEQPQHF. DNA for the CDR3: TGTGCCAGTAGTATCACAGGACACGCGGAACAGCCCCAGCATTTT.